This note documents a single T cell receptor beta chain sequence. The length of the CDR3 is 15 residues. CDR1 is SGHNT and CDR2 is YYREEE in the germline V gene (reference sequence). Trimming took 0 bases from V and 7 from J, leaving 11 bases between them. This record belongs to a study of blood T cell repertoires in COVID-19. Across the study: The origin of the acute and convalescent COVID-19 samples was the United States, Italy and Spain. From T cells, B-cell-depleted T cells, or PBMCs came the material, which was cDNA or gDNA.

Source study methods: Estimation of nucleated cell counts relied on the amplification of reference gene primers. Method: immunoSEQ multiplex PCR; TCRdb's copy keeps in-frame clones and lacks some. That table is the source of V, J and clone size, and D and trimming were worked out from the DNA. The sample yields about 250,000 clones, about nine tenths seen once. Those enrolled in Seattle joined during active infection and were followed longitudinally afterward. The sample consisted of peripheral blood. The clonotype comes from a woman in her 30s with COVID-19, enrolled during active disease. The chain couples TRBV5-4 to TRBJ1-6, with D possibly matching TRBD1 (6 bases). The CDR3 bases are TGTGCCAGCAGCTTGGCGCAGGGGATAAATTCACCCCTCCACTTT. This encodes CASSLAQGINSPLHF.